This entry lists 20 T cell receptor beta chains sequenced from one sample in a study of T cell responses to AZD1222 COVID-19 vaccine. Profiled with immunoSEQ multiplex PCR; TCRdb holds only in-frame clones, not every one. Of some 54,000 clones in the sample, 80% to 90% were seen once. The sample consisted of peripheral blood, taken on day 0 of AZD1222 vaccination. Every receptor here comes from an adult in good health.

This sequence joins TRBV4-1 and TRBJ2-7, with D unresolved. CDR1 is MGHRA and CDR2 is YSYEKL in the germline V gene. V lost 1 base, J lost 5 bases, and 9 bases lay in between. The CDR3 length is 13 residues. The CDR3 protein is CASSQVRSHEQYF. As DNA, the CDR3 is TGCGCCAGCAGCCAAGTACGGTCCCACGAGCAGTACTTC.

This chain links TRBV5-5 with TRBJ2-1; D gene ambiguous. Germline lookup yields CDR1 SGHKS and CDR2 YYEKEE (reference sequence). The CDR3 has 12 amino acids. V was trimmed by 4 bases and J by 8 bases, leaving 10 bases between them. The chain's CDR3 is CASSPQAHEQFF. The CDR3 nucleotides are TGTGCCAGCAGCCCCCAGGCCCATGAGCAGTTCTTC.

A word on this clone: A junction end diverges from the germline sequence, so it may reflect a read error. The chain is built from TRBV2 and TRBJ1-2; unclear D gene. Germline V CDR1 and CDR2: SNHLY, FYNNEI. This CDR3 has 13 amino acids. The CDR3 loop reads CANSENMSYGYTF. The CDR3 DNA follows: TGTGCCAACAGTGAAAACATGTCCTATGGCTACACCTTC. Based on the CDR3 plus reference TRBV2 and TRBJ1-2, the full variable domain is EPEVTQTPSHQVTQMGQEVILRCVPISNHLYFYWYRQILGQKVEFLVSFYNNEISEKSEIFDDQFSVERPDGSNFTLKIRSTKLEDSAMYFCANSENMSYGYTFGSGTRLTVV.

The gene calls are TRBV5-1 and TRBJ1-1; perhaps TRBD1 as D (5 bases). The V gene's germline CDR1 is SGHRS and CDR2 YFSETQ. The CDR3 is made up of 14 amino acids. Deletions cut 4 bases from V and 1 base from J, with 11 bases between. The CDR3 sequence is CASSGRGTNTEAFF. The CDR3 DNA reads TGCGCCAGCAGCGGTCGGGGGACGAACACTGAAGCTTTCTTT.

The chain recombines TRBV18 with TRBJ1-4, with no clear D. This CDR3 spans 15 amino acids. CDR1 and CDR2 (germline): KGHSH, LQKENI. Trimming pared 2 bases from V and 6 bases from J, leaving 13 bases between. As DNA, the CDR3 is TGTGCCAGCTCACCAGGGAGCGGACGTCATGAAAAACTGTTTTTT. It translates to CASSPGSGRHEKLFF. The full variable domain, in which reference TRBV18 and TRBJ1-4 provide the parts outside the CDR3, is NAGVMQNPRHLVRRRGQEARLRCSPMKGHSHVYWYRQLPEEGLKFMVYLQKENIIDESGMPKERFSAEFPKEGPSILRIQQVVRGDSAAYFCASSPGSGRHEKLFFGSGTQLSVL.

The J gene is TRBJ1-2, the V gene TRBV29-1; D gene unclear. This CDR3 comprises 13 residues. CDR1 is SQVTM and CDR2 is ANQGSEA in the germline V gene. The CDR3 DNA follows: TGCACAGTTTCCCCCGGGATGGGATATGGCTACACCTTC. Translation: CTVSPGMGYGYTF.

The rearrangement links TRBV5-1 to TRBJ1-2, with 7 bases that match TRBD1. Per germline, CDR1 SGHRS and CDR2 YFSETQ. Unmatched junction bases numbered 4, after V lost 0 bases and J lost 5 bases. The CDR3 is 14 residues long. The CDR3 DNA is TGCGCCAGCAGCTTGGGGGACAGTGATTATGGCTACACCTTC. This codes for CASSLGDSDYGYTF. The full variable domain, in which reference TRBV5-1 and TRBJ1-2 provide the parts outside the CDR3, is KAGVTQTPRYLIKTRGQQVTLSCSPISGHRSVSWYQQTPGQGLQFLFEYFSETQRNKGNFPGRFSGRQFSNSRSEMNVSTLELGDSALYLCASSLGDSDYGYTFGSGTRLTVV.

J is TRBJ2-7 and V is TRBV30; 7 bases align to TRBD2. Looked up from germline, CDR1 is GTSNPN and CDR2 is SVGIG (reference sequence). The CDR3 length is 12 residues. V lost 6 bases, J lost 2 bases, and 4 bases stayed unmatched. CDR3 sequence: CACDGGAYEQYF. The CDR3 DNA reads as TGTGCCTGCGATGGGGGGGCCTACGAGCAGTACTTC.

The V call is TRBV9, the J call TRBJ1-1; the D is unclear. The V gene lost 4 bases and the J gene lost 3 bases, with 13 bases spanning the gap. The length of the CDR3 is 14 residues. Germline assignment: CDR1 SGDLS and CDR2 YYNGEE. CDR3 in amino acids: CASSPGRADTEAFF. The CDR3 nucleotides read TGTGCCAGCAGCCCCGGGAGGGCAGACACTGAAGCTTTCTTT.

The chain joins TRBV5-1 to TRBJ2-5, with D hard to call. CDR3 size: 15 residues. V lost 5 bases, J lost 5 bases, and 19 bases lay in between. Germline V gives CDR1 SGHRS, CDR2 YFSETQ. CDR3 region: CASRVWSLVTETQYF. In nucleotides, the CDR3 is TGCGCCAGCAGGGTTTGGTCCCTAGTGACTGAGACCCAGTACTTC.

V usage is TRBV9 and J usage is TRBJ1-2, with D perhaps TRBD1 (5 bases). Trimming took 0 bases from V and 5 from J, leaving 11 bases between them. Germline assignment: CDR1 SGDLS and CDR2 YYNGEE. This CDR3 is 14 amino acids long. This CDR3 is CASSVVGASYGYTF. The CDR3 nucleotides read TGTGCCAGCAGCGTAGTAGGGGCCAGTTATGGCTACACCTTC.

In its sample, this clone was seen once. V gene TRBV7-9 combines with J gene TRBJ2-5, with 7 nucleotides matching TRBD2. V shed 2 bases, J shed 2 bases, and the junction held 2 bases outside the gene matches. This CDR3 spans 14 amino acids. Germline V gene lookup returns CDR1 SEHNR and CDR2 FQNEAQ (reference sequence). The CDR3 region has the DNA TGTGCCAGCAGCTTACCCGGGGGGCAAGAGACCCAGTACTTC. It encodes CASSLPGGQETQYF.

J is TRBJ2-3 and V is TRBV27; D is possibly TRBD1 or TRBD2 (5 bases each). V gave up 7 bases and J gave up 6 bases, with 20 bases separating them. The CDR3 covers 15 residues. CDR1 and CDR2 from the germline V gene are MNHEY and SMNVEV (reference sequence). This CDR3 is CASTRGTVLSDTQYF. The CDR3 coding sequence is TGTGCCAGCACCCGGGGCACGGTACTAAGTGATACGCAGTATTTT.

CDR3 sequence (DNA): TGTGCCAGCAGTGAAGCGGGGGCGGCTGGAAACACCATATATTTT. The encoded protein is CASSEAGAAGNTIYF. J is TRBJ1-3 and V is TRBV6-1, with D possibly matching TRBD1 (6 bases). Germline V gene data show CDR1 as MNHNS and CDR2 as SASEGT. There are 15 residues in the CDR3. V was pared by 0 bases and J by 2 bases, with 8 bases between.

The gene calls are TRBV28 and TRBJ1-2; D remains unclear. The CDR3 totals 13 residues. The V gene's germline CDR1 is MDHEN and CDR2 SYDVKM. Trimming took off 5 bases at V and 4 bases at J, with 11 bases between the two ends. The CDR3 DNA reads TGTGCCAGCAGTCAGATCATCCTCTATGGCTACACCTTC. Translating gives CASSQIILYGYTF.

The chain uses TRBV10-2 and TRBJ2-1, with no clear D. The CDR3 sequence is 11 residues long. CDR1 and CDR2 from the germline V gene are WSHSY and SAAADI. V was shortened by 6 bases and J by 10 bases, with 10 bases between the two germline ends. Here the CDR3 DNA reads TGCGCCAGCAGGAAAAACATGGAGCAGTTCTTC. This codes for CASRKNMEQFF.

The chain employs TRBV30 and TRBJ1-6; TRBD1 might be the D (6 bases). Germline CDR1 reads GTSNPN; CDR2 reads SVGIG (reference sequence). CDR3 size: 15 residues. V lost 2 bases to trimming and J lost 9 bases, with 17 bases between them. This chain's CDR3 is CAWSTVLGASSPLHF. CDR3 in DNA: TGTGCCTGGAGTACGGTACTGGGGGCTAGTTCACCCCTCCACTTT.

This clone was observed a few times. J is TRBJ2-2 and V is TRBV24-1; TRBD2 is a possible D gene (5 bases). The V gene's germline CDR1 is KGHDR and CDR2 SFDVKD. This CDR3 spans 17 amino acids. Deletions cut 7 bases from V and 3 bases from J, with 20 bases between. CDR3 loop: CATSTSTRAGYTGELFF. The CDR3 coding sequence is TGTGCCACCAGCACCTCAACGCGGGCAGGCTACACCGGGGAGCTGTTTTTT.

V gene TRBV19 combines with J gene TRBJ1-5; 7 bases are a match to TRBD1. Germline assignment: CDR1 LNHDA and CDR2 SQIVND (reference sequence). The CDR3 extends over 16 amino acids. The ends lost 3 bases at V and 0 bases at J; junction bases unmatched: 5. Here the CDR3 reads CASSITGAHSNQPQHF. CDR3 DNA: TGTGCCAGTAGTATTACAGGGGCACATAGCAATCAGCCCCAGCATTTT.

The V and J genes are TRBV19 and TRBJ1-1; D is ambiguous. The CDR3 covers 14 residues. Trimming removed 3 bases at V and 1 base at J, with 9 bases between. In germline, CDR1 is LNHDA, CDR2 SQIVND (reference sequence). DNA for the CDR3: TGTGCCAGTAGTATGGGCAGCCCGAACACTGAAGCTTTCTTT. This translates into CASSMGSPNTEAFF.